This TCR beta chain is drawn from a study of metastatic and nonmetastatic thyroid tumors. Study at large: Blood and tumor or nodule tissue repertoires from malignant and benign thyroid patients were compared.

CDR1 and CDR2 from the germline V gene are SGDLS and YYNGEE. This CDR3 has 16 amino acids. General study points: It was reportedly found that TCR beta diversity was significantly higher in malignant thyroid tumors than in benign nodules, a difference seen in both blood and tumor samples.

Turning to this clone: What it binds is not known. A read error may account for a junction end that differs from germline.

In the original analysis: Construction of a distant-metastasis classifier for papillary thyroid cancer relied on CDR3 differences across clinicopathological groups. TCRdb re-processed the PCR reads through MiXCR. TCRdb assigned the V and J calls; the authors' analysis was not used. The profile shows about 45,000 clones, 4% to 5% of them singletons. Not a single patient had been given any form of treatment at any point before undergoing thyroid surgery. Sequencing was carried out using blood. This sequence joins TRBV9 and TRBJ2-1; 13 nucleotides match TRBD2. The sequence derives from a female donor with papillary thyroid cancer or a benign thyroid nodule (not recorded which). Some clones in this sample may be carry-over from other donors' samples. CDR3 nucleotides: TGTGCCAGCACCGTACTAGCGGGGGGGCTGTACAATGAGCAGTTCTTC. Protein: CASTVLAGGLYNEQFF.